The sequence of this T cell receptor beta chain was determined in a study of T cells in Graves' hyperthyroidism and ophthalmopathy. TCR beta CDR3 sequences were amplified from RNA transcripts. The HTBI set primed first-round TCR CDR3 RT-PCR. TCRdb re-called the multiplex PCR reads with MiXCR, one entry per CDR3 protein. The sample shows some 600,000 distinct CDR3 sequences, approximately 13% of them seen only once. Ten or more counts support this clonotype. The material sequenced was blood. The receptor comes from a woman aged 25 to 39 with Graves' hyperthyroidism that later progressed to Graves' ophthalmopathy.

CDR3 region: CASSLATGDYGYTF. The CDR3 DNA reads TGTGCCAGCAGCTTAGCGACAGGAGACTATGGCTACACCTTC. This chain joins TRBV7-8 and TRBJ1-2; maybe TRBD1 (6 bases). V lost 0 bases and J lost 3, with 8 bases in between. Looked up from germline, CDR1 is SGHVS and CDR2 is FQNEAQ. The CDR3 sequence is 14 residues long.